This T cell receptor beta chain was sequenced in a study of radiotherapy plus CTLA-4 blockade in lung cancer. Study overall: Patients showed objective responses in under 20% of cases, and disease control was achieved by over 25%.

The protocol was immunoSEQ multiplex PCR, while the TCRdb copy is restricted to in-frame clones and leaves out a portion. The table has some 60,000 clones, 70% to 80% seen once; the top ten hold 3% to 4%. The germline V gene has CDR1 MNHEY and CDR2 SMNVEV (reference sequence). Trimming stripped 7 bases from V and 4 bases from J, with 16 bases between. CDR3 length: 14 amino acids. Sequencing was performed on peripheral blood, taken from a patient treated with radiotherapy plus ipilimumab. The rearrangement links TRBV27 to TRBJ1-1; D may be TRBD1 (6 bases). The source of this sequence is a human donor with non-small cell lung cancer who had a partial response to radiotherapy plus ipilimumab. The CDR3 sequence is CASTPQGFSTEAFF. The CDR3 DNA reads TGTGCCAGCACCCCACAGGGTTTTAGCACTGAAGCTTTCTTT.